This is a list of T cell receptor beta chains from one sample in a study of blood T cell repertoires in COVID-19. Produced via immunoSEQ multiplex PCR; TCRdb's table is partial and in-frame only. The sample has some 120,000 clones, roughly 74% seen once. Sequencing was carried out using peripheral blood. The receptors stem from an elderly man with COVID-19, enrolled during active disease. Each CDR3 is given without its conserved first and last residue. Not all rows give a size; the values are once, few, many and, for expanded clones, a class.

CDR3 length	V gene	clone size	CDR3 protein
13	TRBV7-9	.	ASSLGLGGRNEQF
12	TRBV24-1	.	ATSDLRGTGELF
11	TRBV6-5	.	ASRGGGGQPQH
13	TRBV6-2/TRBV6-3	.	ASSYSDRSHYEQY
12	TRBV6-1	.	ASSEWGRSYEQY
12	TRBV11-2	.	ASSFWRGDSPLH
10	TRBV27	.	ASSLSGANLF
12	TRBV6-6	.	ASSRSSGANVLT
13	TRBV6-6	.	ASSVAGGSGYEQY
11	TRBV5-6	once	ASSLASGNGYT
14	TRBV28	.	ASTGVSGRVGNEQF